This T cell receptor (beta chain) was sequenced in a study of CXCR3-negative and CXCR3-positive naive CD8 T cells (dated 2019 in TCRdb). Background for the entire study: In total, 110 million to 150 million TRB reads were obtained, corresponding to roughly 1.5 +/- 0.3 million reads per library. The diversity and physicochemical repertoire analyses included roughly ten donors pooled from two independent experiments. Naive subsets from a handful of donors and memory cells from 3 donors were included in the TRBV-TRBJ cluster analysis. Overall study outcomes, separate from this receptor: Surface CD5, linked to self-reactivity in mice, was comparable between naive subsets; TCR interaction strength was therefore also inferred from TRB CDR3 physicochemical properties. Within the same donor, TRBV-TRBJ usage looked similar between naive CXCR3-negative and CXCR3-positive cells, but memory cells had distinct patterns. Compared with CXCR3-negative naive cells, CXCR3-positive naive cells had TRB CDR3s with higher hydrophobicity (lower Kidera factor 4), lower energy, and higher strength and volume indices. Comparably high repertoire diversity was found in both naive subsets, whereas much lower repertoire diversity was found in memory CD8+ T cells. CXCR3 expression partially decreased after cryopreservation, so most assays used freshly isolated PBMCs.

Remarks on this clonotype: The target of this receptor is not known.

Each CD8+ T cell subset was flow-sorted in triplicate, and around 300,000 cells per subset were placed directly into RLT lysis buffer. Naive CD8+ T cells were defined stringently as CD45RO-CCR7+CD27+CD95- to exclude memory contaminants. Peripheral blood mononuclear cells were isolated from buffy coats using standard density gradient centrifugation. Naive CXCR3-negative and CXCR3-positive CD8+ T cells were flow-sorted using a FACSAria III. An RNeasy Mini Kit was used to extract total RNA from the sorted cells. Counted from cysteine to phenylalanine, this CDR3 has 16 amino acids. DNA was not recorded. CDR1 and CDR2 were assigned from the germline V gene as MRHNA and SNTAGT. This sample was sequenced with a NextSeq 550. The Human TCR Profiling Kit (MiLaboratory) was used to make UMI-labeled 5' RACE TRB cDNA libraries. cDNA synthesis used the entire amount of extracted RNA, and PCR amplification then used the entire amount of cDNA produced. Libraries were prepared in parallel using an identical number of PCR cycles. The authors' analysis ran thus. With a minimum of two reads required per UMI, MIGEC and MiXCR pulled out about 49,000 +/- 11,000 unique UMI-labeled TRB cDNA molecules from each library. An average of approximately 40,000 +/- 10,000 functional in-frame TRB CDR3 nucleotide clonotypes without stop codons was found per library. After downsampling to 5000 UMI-labeled TRB molecules per sample, diversity metrics, including normalized Shannon-Wiener and Chao1, were computed in VDJtools. For the central five CDR3 residues, VDJtools calculated physicochemical properties weighted by clonotype size, namely interaction energy, strength, volume and Kidera factor 4. After reprocessing by TCRdb, each CDR3 protein sequence is one entry, and no DNA is given. The authors' filters were not applied to this entry. The table held for this sample gives more than 45,000 distinct CDR3 sequences. About 0.43% of the sample belongs to the ten largest clones.

The sequenced sample consisted of naive CXCR3- CD8+ T cells from blood. The cell subset or site tag for this specimen amounts to: CD45RO-CCR7+CD27+CD95- naive CD8+ T cells lacking CXCR3 (TNR3-). The source is a human donor in good health. Some clones in this sample may be carry-over from other donors' samples. The sequence links TRBV6-4 to TRBJ1-1; without DNA, the TCRdb call of TRBD1 cannot be checked. The CDR3 amino acid sequence is: CASSPSPGGGGTEAFF.